Sequencing of this TCR beta chain was carried out in a study of siplizumab effects on memory and regulatory T cells (dated by TCRdb to the late 2010s). About the investigation overall: The effect of the anti-CD2 antibody siplizumab on alloreactive T-cell subsets was examined in allogeneic mixed lymphocyte reactions constructed from human PBMCs.

Comment on this clone: Its antigen has not been determined. Within one base of it there is no much larger clone, and no base qualities were kept.

The library came from the immunoSEQ multiplex PCR assay. Some 9.9 x 10^4 TCR templates per sample were assayed by the deep sequencing platform. Genomic DNA extracted from sorted T cells was the material used for TCRbeta CDR3 sequencing. Regarding the original processing steps: The R programming language was used for clonal analysis of the TCRbeta CDR3 data. Unstimulated samples were compared with post-reaction CFSE-low samples to define alloreactive CD4+ and CD8+ clones. By matching sequences to the repertoires of sorted unstimulated Treg and non-Treg cells, each alloreactive CD4+ clone was assigned a regulatory or non-regulatory origin. As stored in TCRdb, this immuneACCESS dataset retains in-frame rearrangements with V and J assigned. A fraction of the clones does not appear; measured against another copy, unresolved V genes explain less than half of the discrepancy, and the remainder lacks a known reason. V, J and clone size derive from that table, while D and trimming were established from the DNA sequence. The sample includes 100,000 or so clones, with roughly 93% observed a single time. The ten largest clonotypes hold roughly 0.15% of the sample.

The cysteine opens and the phenylalanine closes a CDR3 of 14 amino acids. The CDR3 DNA has 42 bases and is translated from base 1. V loses 2 bases, J loses 3 bases, and the germline ends lie 11 bases apart. From a lookup of the germline V gene, CDR1 and CDR2 are MNHEY and SVGAGI. What the research found in general, with its limitations: Unstimulated naive T cells appeared more diverse than memory T cells, and naive cells seemed to contribute substantially to the alloresponse. Among mappable alloreactive CD4+ clones, an average Treg-derived fraction of around 71% was observed with siplizumab, compared with roughly 27% in control reactions. Siplizumab significantly reduced the cumulative frequency of alloreactive sequences traceable to unstimulated CD4+ memory T cells. The suppressive function of proliferating Tregs from siplizumab cultures was not functionally confirmed. Because sequences at frequencies below about 10^-5 were poorly captured, only a minor fraction of alloreactive clones could be mapped back to unstimulated subsets. A naive or memory phenotype could not be assigned to roughly 80-95% of proliferating CD4+ or CD8+ clones.

Sorted unstimulated T cells, along with proliferating T cells recovered from mixed lymphocyte reactions, underwent TCRbeta CDR3 sequencing. Fresh whole blood from roughly nine HLA-typed healthy donors was used as the source from which PBMCs were isolated. To map where alloreactive clones came from, unstimulated CD4+ non-regulatory T cells were FACS-sorted. This receptor was identified in a human donor in good health. This chain is built from TRBV6-5 and TRBJ2-7, with a weak D call of TRBD1 (6 bases match). Sequenced material: non-Treg CD4+ T cells sorted from blood. The intended sense of this specimen's cell subset or site label: FACS-sorted unstimulated CD4+ non-regulatory T cells. The sequenced DNA is TGTGCCAGCAGTTACAGGGACACCGTCTACGAGCAGTACTTC. This is translated as CASSYRDTVYEQYF.